The following is a T cell receptor (beta chain) sequence with its context. The target antigen is unknown. From the 5' RACE reads, TCRdb called clonotypes with MiXCR, one entry per CDR3 protein. The sample holds about 250,000 distinct CDR3 sequences, roughly 17% seen once. CDR1 and CDR2 (germline): SEHNR, FQNEAQ (reference sequence). The CDR3 covers 15 residues. V gave up 5 bases and J gave up 7 bases; unmatched junction bases: 8. The source of the sample is a study of T-cell memory formation after mild COVID-19. Study details: For the most part, TCR clusters were specific to one donor.

General observations from the study: Whether second-wave clones peaking at day 37 were SARS-CoV-2 specific went unconfirmed.

The rearrangement uses TRBV7-9 and TRBJ1-4; TRBD1 matches at 9 bases. The receptor comes from a young man who had mild COVID-19 (a few samples of this study predate the infection). Cell type and time point are not known. Sequencing input: PBMCs or a T cell subset sorted from them (not recorded which). As DNA, the CDR3 is TGTGCCAGCAGCGCCTACCGGGACAGGGCTGAAAAACTGTTTTTT. Encoded protein: CASSAYRDRAEKLFF.